This note documents a single T cell receptor beta chain sequence. Clones were read by immunoSEQ multiplex PCR, and TCRdb kept only the in-frame ones, dropping some. Of over 100,000 clones in the sample, roughly 76% were seen once. The CDR3 spans 19 residues. Germline V CDR1 and CDR2: SEHNR, FQNEAQ (reference sequence). V lost 5 bases and J 5 bases, leaving 30 bases between the germline ends. The data belong to a study of blood T cell repertoires in COVID-19. This sequence was found in a human donor in a cohort sampled during active COVID-19. The chain uses TRBV7-9 and TRBJ1-1; a weak D match, TRBD1 (6 bases). The specimen sequenced was peripheral blood. CDR3 DNA: TGTGCCAGCAGCATGACGCCCTTGTACAGGGAGGGTTGGGATACTGAAGCTTTCTTT. Translating it yields CASSMTPLYREGWDTEAFF.